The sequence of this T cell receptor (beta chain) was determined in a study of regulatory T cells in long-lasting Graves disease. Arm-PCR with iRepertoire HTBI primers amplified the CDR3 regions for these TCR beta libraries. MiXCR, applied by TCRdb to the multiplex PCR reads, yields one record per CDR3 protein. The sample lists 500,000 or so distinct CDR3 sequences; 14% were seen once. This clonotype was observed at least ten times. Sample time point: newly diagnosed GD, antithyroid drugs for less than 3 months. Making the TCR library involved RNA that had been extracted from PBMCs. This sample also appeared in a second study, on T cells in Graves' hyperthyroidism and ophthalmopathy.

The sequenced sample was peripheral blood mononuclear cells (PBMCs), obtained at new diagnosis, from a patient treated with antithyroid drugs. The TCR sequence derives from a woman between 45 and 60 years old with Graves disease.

The CDR3 sequence is CASSFGGEGSPLHF. The CDR3 nucleotides read TGTGCCAGCAGTTTTGGAGGGGAAGGCTCACCCCTCCACTTT. This chain connects TRBV12-3 or TRBV12-4 to TRBJ1-6; TRBD1 might be the D (5 bases). Trimming removed 3 bases at V and 10 bases at J, with 13 bases between. This CDR3 is built from 14 residues.